This paragraph covers one T cell receptor beta chain sequence. This entry comes from a study of shared clonotypes between healthy human individuals. Background on the study: In total, the donors were a couple of women and three men aged 18 to 49.

Several immunoSEQ plates received, in even portions, the genomic DNA of each subset. This table comes from immunoSEQ multiplex PCR, and its TCRdb copy is limited to in-frame clones, with some not included. In the table there are about 1.4 million clones, roughly 96% of which are singletons. The ends were cut back, 3 bases at V and 2 bases at J, with 2 bases in the middle. CDR1 is MDHEN, CDR2 SYDVKM, per germline. The CDR3 length is 12 residues. This chain links TRBV28 with TRBJ2-1; no clear D. The specimen sequenced was naive CD4+ T cells sorted from blood. Subset of the sample: CD45RA+ positively selected. This TCR was recovered from a man aged 25-40 years in good health. The CDR3 reads CASSFAYNEQFF. The CDR3 DNA reads TGTGCCAGCAGTTTCGCCTACAATGAGCAGTTCTTC.